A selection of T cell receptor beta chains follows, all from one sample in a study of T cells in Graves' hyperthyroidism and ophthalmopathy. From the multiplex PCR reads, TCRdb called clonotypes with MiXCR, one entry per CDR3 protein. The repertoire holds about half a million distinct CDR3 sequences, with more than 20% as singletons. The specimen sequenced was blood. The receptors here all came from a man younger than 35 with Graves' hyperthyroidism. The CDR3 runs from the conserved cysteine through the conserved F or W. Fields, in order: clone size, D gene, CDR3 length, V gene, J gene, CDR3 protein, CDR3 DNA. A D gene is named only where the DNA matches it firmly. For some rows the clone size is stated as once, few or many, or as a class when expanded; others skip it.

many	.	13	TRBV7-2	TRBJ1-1	CASSLSTYTEAFF	TGTGCCAGCAGCTTAAGCACCTACACTGAAGCTTTCTTT
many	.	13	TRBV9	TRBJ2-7	CASSVGNSYEQYF	TGTGCCAGCAGCGTAGGTAACAGCTACGAGCAGTACTTC
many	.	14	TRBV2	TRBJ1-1	CASNRVGRDTEAFF	TGTGCCAGCAACCGGGTGGGACGGGACACTGAAGCTTTCTTT
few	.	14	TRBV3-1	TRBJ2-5	CASSQSGARETQYF	TGTGCCAGCAGCCAATCTGGGGCGAGAGAGACCCAGTACTTC
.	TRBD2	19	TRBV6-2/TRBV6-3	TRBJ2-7	CASRRRGLAGGIHSYEQYF	TGTGCCAGCAGACGACGGGGACTAGCGGGAGGAATCCACTCCTACGAGCAGTACTTC
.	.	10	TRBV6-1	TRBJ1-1	CAIIYTDAFF	TGTGCCATCATTTACACTGATGCTTTCTTT
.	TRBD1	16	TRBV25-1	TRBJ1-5	CASSVDRGGDNQPQHF	TGTGCCAGCAGTGTGGACAGGGGAGGTGACAATCAGCCCCAGCATTTT
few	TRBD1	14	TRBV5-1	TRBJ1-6	CASSPTGGYSPLHF	TGCGCCAGCAGCCCGACAGGGGGCTATTCACCCCTCCACTTT
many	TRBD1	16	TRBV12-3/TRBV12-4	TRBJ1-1	CASSEGPDRHPTEAFF	TGTGCCAGCAGCGAGGGCCCGGACAGGCACCCAACTGAAGCTTTCTTT
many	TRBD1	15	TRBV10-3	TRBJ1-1	CAISESRTGDTEAFF	TGTGCCATCAGTGAGTCGAGGACAGGGGATACTGAAGCTTTCTTT
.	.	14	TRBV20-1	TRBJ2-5	CSARPEKGLETQYF	TGCAGTGCTAGACCCGAAAAGGGCCTTGAGACCCAGTACTTC
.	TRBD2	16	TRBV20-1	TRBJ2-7	CSASRGGAANSYEQYF	TGCAGTGCTAGCCGGGGGGGAGCGGCAAATTCCTACGAGCAGTACTTC
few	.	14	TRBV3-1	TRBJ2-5	CASSLRQLQETQYF	TGTGCCAGCAGCCTTAGACAGCTCCAAGAGACCCAGTACTTC
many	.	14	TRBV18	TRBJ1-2	CASSPLEVNYGYTF	TGTGCCAGCTCACCACTGGAAGTTAACTATGGCTACACCTTC
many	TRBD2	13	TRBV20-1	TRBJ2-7	CSARRGVSYEQYF	TGCAGTGCTAGGCGGGGGGTCTCCTACGAGCAGTACTTC
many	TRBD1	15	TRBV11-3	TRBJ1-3	CASSSRTGPGNTIYF	TGTGCCAGCAGCTCACGGACAGGGCCAGGAAACACCATATATTTT
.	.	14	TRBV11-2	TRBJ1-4	CASGVTGFNEKLFF	TGTGCCAGCGGTGTAACAGGGTTTAATGAAAAACTGTTTTTT
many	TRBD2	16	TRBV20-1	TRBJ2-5	CSARGLAGAPQETQYF	TGCAGTGCTAGGGGACTAGCGGGGGCCCCCCAAGAGACCCAGTACTTC
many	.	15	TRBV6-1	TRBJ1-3	CASIRTGNSGNTIYF	TGTGCCAGCATAAGGACGGGAAACTCTGGAAACACCATATATTTT
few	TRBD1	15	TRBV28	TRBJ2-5	CASSSPGTGAETQYF	TGTGCCAGCAGTTCGCCCGGGACAGGGGCCGAGACCCAGTACTTC
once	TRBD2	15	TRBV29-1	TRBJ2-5	CSVTYTGTRGETQYF	TGCAGCGTTACTTATACCGGGACTAGAGGAGAGACCCAGTACTTC
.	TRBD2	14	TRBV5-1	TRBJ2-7	CASSRAGSSYEQYF	TGCGCCAGCAGCAGAGCGGGAAGCTCCTACGAGCAGTACTTC
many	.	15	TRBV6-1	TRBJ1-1	CASSATSGARTEAFF	TGTGCCAGCAGTGCGACGTCAGGGGCCAGGACTGAAGCTTTCTTT
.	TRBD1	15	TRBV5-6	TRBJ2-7	CASSLYRGRSYEQYF	TGTGCCAGCAGCTTATACAGGGGGCGTTCCTACGAGCAGTACTTC
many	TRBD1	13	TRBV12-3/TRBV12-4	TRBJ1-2	CASTSTGTYGYTF	TGTGCCAGCACCTCGACAGGGACGTATGGCTACACCTTC
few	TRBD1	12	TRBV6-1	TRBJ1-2	CASSRTGGGYTF	TGTGCCAGCAGTCGGACAGGGGGTGGCTACACCTTC
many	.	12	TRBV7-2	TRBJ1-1	CASSLGGYEAFF	TGTGCCAGCAGCTTAGGAGGGTATGAAGCTTTCTTT
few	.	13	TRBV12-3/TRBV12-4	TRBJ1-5	CASSLSQHQPQHF	TGTGCCAGCAGTTTGTCACAGCATCAGCCCCAGCATTTT
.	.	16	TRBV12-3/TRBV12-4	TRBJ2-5	CASSLGRRRKQETQYF	TGTGCCAGCAGTTTAGGCCGAAGGAGGAAACAAGAGACCCAGTACTTC
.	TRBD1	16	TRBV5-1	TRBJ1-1	CASSLGTGVLYTEAFF	TGCGCCAGCAGCTTGGGGACAGGGGTTTTGTACACTGAAGCTTTCTTT
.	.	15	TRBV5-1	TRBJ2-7	CASSLGTGQPYEQYF	TGCGCCAGCAGCTTGGGTACGGGACAACCCTACGAGCAGTACTTC
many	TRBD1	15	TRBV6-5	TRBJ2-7	CASSRSSGGSYEQYF	TGTGCCAGCAGTAGGAGCTCAGGGGGTAGTTACGAGCAGTACTTC
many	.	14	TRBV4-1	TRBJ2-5	CASSPGGFQETQYF	TGCGCCAGCAGCCCGGGCGGATTCCAAGAGACCCAGTACTTC
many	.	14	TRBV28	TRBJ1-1	CASSALGGGSEAFF	TGTGCCAGCAGTGCCCTAGGGGGGGGCTCTGAAGCTTTCTTT
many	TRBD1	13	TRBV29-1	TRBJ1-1	CSVEWGRGTEAFF	TGCAGCGTTGAATGGGGCAGGGGGACTGAAGCTTTCTTT
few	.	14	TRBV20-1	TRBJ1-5	CSARVGWEDQPQHF	TGCAGTGCTAGAGTGGGCTGGGAGGACCAGCCCCAGCATTTT
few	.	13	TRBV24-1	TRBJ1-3	CATSDGPGNTIYF	TGTGCCACCAGTGATGGACCCGGAAACACCATATATTTT
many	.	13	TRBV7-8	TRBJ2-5	CASSLIQEETQYF	TGTGCCAGCAGCTTAATACAGGAAGAGACCCAGTACTTC
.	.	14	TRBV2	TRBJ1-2	CASWGQLSSRGYTF	TGTGCCAGCTGGGGACAACTTTCATCGCGTGGCTACACCTTC
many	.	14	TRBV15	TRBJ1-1	CATLRAGPGTEAFF	TGTGCCACCCTCCGGGCAGGCCCGGGGACTGAAGCTTTCTTT
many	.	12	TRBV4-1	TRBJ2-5	CASSQDEETQYF	TGCGCCAGCAGCCAAGATGAGGAGACCCAGTACTTC
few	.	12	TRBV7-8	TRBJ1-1	CASSPNAPEAFF	TGTGCCAGCAGCCCTAACGCCCCTGAAGCTTTCTTT
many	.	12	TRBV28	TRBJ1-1	CASRVGGTEAFF	TGTGCCAGCCGGGTGGGGGGCACTGAAGCTTTCTTT
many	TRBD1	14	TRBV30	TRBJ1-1	CAWSGDRGSTEAFF	TGTGCCTGGAGTGGGGACAGGGGATCCACTGAAGCTTTCTTT
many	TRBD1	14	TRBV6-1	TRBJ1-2	CASSEQTGGYGYTF	TGTGCCAGCAGTGAGCAGACAGGGGGTTATGGCTACACCTTC
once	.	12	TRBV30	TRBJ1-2	CAWSIQGYGYTF	TGTGCCTGGAGTATACAGGGATATGGCTACACCTTC
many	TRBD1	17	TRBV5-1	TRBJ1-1	CASSRDSRLGMNTEAFF	TGCGCCAGCAGCCGGGACAGCCGTTTAGGGATGAACACTGAAGCTTTCTTT
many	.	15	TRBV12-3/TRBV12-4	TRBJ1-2	CASSLAQGRGYGYTF	TGTGCCAGCAGTTTAGCGCAGGGAAGGGGCTATGGCTACACCTTC
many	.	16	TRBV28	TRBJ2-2	CASSLLSSGTDGELFF	TGTGCCAGCAGTTTACTCTCCTCGGGGACGGACGGGGAGCTGTTTTTT
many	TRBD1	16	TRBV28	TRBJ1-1	CASSFRGQGGRTEAFF	TGTGCCAGCAGTTTTAGGGGACAGGGAGGTCGGACTGAAGCTTTCTTT
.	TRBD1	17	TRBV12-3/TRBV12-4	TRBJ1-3	CASSRLGSDRAGNTIYF	TGTGCCAGCAGTCGACTAGGATCGGACAGGGCTGGAAACACCATATATTTT
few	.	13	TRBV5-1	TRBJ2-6	CASSSRGANVLTF	TGCGCCAGCAGTTCACGGGGGGCCAACGTCCTGACTTTC
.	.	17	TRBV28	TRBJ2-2	CASSLNARGLNTGELFF	TGTGCCAGCAGTTTAAATGCGCGGGGTCTTAACACCGGGGAGCTGTTTTTT
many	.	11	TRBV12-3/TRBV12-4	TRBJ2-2	CASSFDRELFF	TGTGCCAGCAGTTTCGACCGGGAGCTGTTTTTT
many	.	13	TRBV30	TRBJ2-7	CAWSLGQSYEQYF	TGTGCCTGGAGTTTAGGGCAGTCCTACGAGCAGTACTTC
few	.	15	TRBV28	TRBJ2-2	CASSKARGAGGELFF	TGTGCCAGCAGTAAAGCCAGGGGGGCCGGCGGGGAGCTGTTTTTT
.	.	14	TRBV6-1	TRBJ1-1	CASSPDWGGTEAFF	TGTGCCAGCAGCCCCGACTGGGGGGGGACTGAAGCTTTCTTT
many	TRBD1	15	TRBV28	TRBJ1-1	CASSFGRGRITEAFF	TGTGCCAGCAGTTTCGGCAGGGGGCGGATCACTGAAGCTTTCTTT
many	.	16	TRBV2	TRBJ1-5	CASSEGRGKGKQPQHF	TGTGCCAGCAGTGAAGGACGGGGGAAAGGGAAACAGCCCCAGCATTTT